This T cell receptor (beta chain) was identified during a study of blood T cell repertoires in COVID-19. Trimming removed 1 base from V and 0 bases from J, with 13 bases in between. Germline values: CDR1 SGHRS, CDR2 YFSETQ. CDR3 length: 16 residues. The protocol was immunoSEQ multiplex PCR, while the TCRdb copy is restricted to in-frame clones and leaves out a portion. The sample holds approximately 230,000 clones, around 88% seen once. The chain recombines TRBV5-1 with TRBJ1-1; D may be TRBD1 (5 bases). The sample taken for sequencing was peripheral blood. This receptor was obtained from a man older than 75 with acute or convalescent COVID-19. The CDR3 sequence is CASSLSIRAMNTEAFF. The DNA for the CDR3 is TGCGCCAGCAGCTTGTCCATCAGGGCTATGAACACTGAAGCTTTCTTT.